This TCR beta chain is drawn from a study of monozygotic twins with inflammatory bowel disease. The CDR3 sequence is 16 residues long. Germline CDR1 and CDR2: LNHDA and SQIVND (reference sequence). TCRdb derives one entry per CDR3 protein from the 5' RACE reads, leaving out DNA. Its clone listing holds over 100,000 distinct CDR3 sequences. The sequencing input was blood. The TCR sequence derives from a human donor with ulcerative colitis or Crohn's disease, or a healthy co-twin of an affected twin (not recorded which). The gene calls are TRBV19 and TRBJ1-5; there is no DNA to check the TCRdb D call of TRBD1. This CDR3 reads CASRSTGGTVHQPQHF.